This entry features one T cell receptor (beta chain) sequence. Antigen specificity is unknown. The data were obtained in a study of beta chain features in type 1 diabetes. Whole-study findings and limits: Type 1 diabetes patients had moderately but significantly shorter TCRB CDR3s in all four CD4+ subsets. Individuals with type 1 diabetes displayed fewer insertions and more deletions at VDJ junctions.

Expressed TCRB transcripts got sequenced, as all isolated RNA was reverse transcribed. Sequenced by immunoSEQ multiplex PCR; TCRdb stores in-frame clones only, minus some. The repertoire holds 350,000 to 450,000 clones, with about 12% as singletons. V was clipped by 3 bases and J by 1 base, with 6 bases between them. Per germline, CDR1 LGHNA and CDR2 YSLEER. CDR3 length: 14 amino acids. This receptor was taken from a woman younger than 35 with type 1 diabetes. This rearrangement joins TRBV4-3 to TRBJ1-4; D call uncertain. The source material was naive CD4+ T cells from blood. The CDR3 sequence: CASSHRQTNEKLFF. CDR3 bases: TGCGCCAGCAGCCATAGACAAACTAATGAAAAACTGTTTTTT.